Following are 23 T cell receptor beta chains from one sample sequenced in a study of blood T cell repertoires in COVID-19. The repertoire was sequenced with immunoSEQ multiplex PCR; TCRdb's copy has only in-frame clones and lacks some. Of roughly 49,000 clones listed, 85% to 90% are singletons. The sequencing sample was made of peripheral blood. The source is a human donor in a cohort sampled during active COVID-19.

This chain joins TRBV5-6 and TRBJ2-1; maybe TRBD1 (5 bases). This CDR3 spans 16 amino acids. Germline CDR1 and CDR2: SGHDT and YYEEEE. V shed 3 bases and J shed 5 bases, with 18 bases lying between them. The CDR3 loop reads CASSSLGQGENNEQFF. The DNA for the CDR3 is TGTGCCAGCAGCTCTCTCGGACAAGGCGAAAACAATGAGCAGTTCTTC.

This clone came up a few times. CDR3 sequence: CASSATGTGRTYGYTF. CDR3 in DNA: TGTGCCAGCAGTGCTACCGGGACAGGTAGAACTTATGGCTACACCTTC. V usage is TRBV6-4 and J usage is TRBJ1-2; 8 positions match TRBD1. After removal of 4 bases from V and 5 bases from J, the junction contained 12 bases not matched to a gene. Germline CDR1 is MRHNA and CDR2 is SNTAGT. CDR3 length: 16 amino acids.

This chain connects TRBV9 to TRBJ2-7; TRBD1 aligns across 9 bases. V shed 0 bases and J 5 bases; nucleotides not matched to a gene: 3. CDR3 length: 14 amino acids. The germline gives CDR1 SGDLS, CDR2 YYNGEE. The CDR3 DNA is TGTGCCAGCAGCGTAGCGGGGACAGGGAACGAGCAGTACTTC. Translated, it gives CASSVAGTGNEQYF.

This chain joins TRBV7-2 and TRBJ2-3; possibly TRBD2 for D (5 bases). V gave up 4 bases and J gave up 1 base, with 12 bases separating them. Germline V lookup: CDR1 SGHTA, CDR2 FQGNSA. The CDR3 has 15 residues. DNA for the CDR3: TGTGCCAGCAGCTCGCGGGTGGGTGGCACAGATACGCAGTATTTT. The encoded protein is CASSSRVGGTDTQYF.

The chain couples TRBV28 to TRBJ1-6; 8 bases fit TRBD1. This CDR3 spans 18 amino acids. Trimming cost V 5 bases and J 5 bases; bases outside gene matches: 14. The V gene's germline CDR1 is MDHEN and CDR2 SYDVKM. The CDR3 region is CASSPIGTGAGNNSPLHF. For the CDR3, the DNA is TGTGCCAGCAGTCCAATAGGGACAGGCGCAGGGAATAATTCACCCCTCCACTTT.

This chain uses TRBV30 with TRBJ1-2, with D unclear. V was shortened by 2 bases and J by 1 base, with 14 bases between the two germline ends. The CDR3 runs to 15 residues. Germline values: CDR1 GTSNPN, CDR2 SVGIG (reference sequence). The CDR3 sequence is CAWSLSETNNYGYTF. The DNA of the CDR3 is TGTGCCTGGAGTTTATCCGAAACTAATAACTATGGCTACACCTTC. Variable domain in full (rest from reference TRBV30 and TRBJ1-2): SQTIHQWPATLVQPVGSPLSLECTVEGTSNPNLYWYRQAAGRGLQLLFYSVGIGQISSEVPQNLSASRPQDRQFILSSKKLLLSDSGFYLCAWSLSETNNYGYTFGSGTRLTVV.

A note on this clone: One junction end does not reproduce the germline sequence, and a read error may be involved. The rearrangement uses TRBV10-2 and TRBJ2-1; weak D call: TRBD2 (5 bases). Germline assignment: CDR1 WSHSY and CDR2 SAAADI. The CDR3 covers 12 residues. The CDR3 sequence: CASTEGASEQFF. CDR3 coding DNA: TGCGCCAGCACTGAGGGAGCGAGTGAGCAGTTCTTC.

This clone was found a few times. The rearrangement uses TRBV4-1 and TRBJ2-2; 7 positions agree with TRBD2. The J segment lost 0 bases and the V segment lost 1 base, leaving 8 bases of the junction unmatched. The germline V gene encodes CDR1 MGHRA and CDR2 YSYEKL. The length of the CDR3 is 18 residues. The DNA for the CDR3 is TGCGCCAGCAGCCAAGTAGGGACGGGGGGTACGAACACCGGGGAGCTGTTTTTT. This translates into CASSQVGTGGTNTGELFF.

A single count supports this clone. This chain uses TRBV20-1 with TRBJ2-1; TRBD1 aligns across 9 bases. Germline CDR1 and CDR2: DFQATT and SNEGSKA (reference sequence). CDR3 length: 15 residues. V dropped 3 bases and J dropped 5; count of bases not matched to a gene: 8. This CDR3 is CSASDPGQGHNEQFF. Written as DNA, the CDR3 is TGCAGTGCTAGTGACCCGGGACAGGGCCACAATGAGCAGTTCTTC.

The chain uses TRBV19 and TRBJ1-2, with 12 nucleotides matching TRBD1. CDR3 length: 13 amino acids. The ends lost 5 bases at V and 9 bases at J; junction bases unmatched: 4. CDR1 LNHDA and CDR2 SQIVND come from the germline V gene (reference sequence). CDR3 DNA sequence: TGTGCCAGTAGTGGGACAGGGGGCGCGAGCTACACCTTC. It specifies CASSGTGGASYTF.

This chain joins TRBV15 and TRBJ2-4; perhaps TRBD1 as D (6 bases). Germline CDR1 and CDR2: LNHNV and YYDKDF (reference sequence). Trimming removed 8 bases from V and 1 base from J, with 18 bases in between. This CDR3 is built from 16 residues. CDR3 nucleotide sequence: TGTGCCACCTCCTTGAGGGGGACGGGGGCCAAAAACATTCAGTACTTC. Encoded protein: CATSLRGTGAKNIQYF.

This clone has a single count. The rearrangement joins TRBV6-2 or TRBV6-3 to TRBJ2-7, with 8 bases fitting TRBD2. Germline values: CDR1 MNHEY, CDR2 SVGEGT. With 2 bases clipped from V and 7 bases from J, the junction kept 7 bases outside the gene matches. This CDR3 has 14 amino acids. For the CDR3, the DNA is TGTGCCAGCAGTTACGCCGGGAGGGCCCAGGAGCAGTACGTC. Translated: CASSYAGRAQEQYV.

The chain joins TRBV6-6 to TRBJ2-3, with 11 bases that match TRBD1. Germline V gene lookup returns CDR1 MNHNY and CDR2 SVGAGI (reference sequence). Unmatched junction bases numbered 6, after V lost 6 bases and J lost 4 bases. The CDR3 runs to 15 residues. CDR3 bases: TGTGCCAGCAGGAGGACAGGGGGCTTTTCAGATACGCAGTATTTT. As protein: CASRRTGGFSDTQYF.

The V call is TRBV7-9, the J call TRBJ1-1; D may be TRBD1 (5 bases). From germline, CDR1 is SEHNR and CDR2 FQNEAQ (reference sequence). The CDR3 is 13 residues long. The V end lost 1 base, the J end lost 3 bases, and 6 bases lay between the germline ends. The CDR3 region has the DNA TGTGCCAGCAGCTTAGTGGGGCACACTGAAGCTTTCTTT. This gives the protein CASSLVGHTEAFF.

The chain couples TRBV6-1 to TRBJ2-5; TRBD2 matches 12 bases. This CDR3 is built from 18 residues. V was pared by 4 bases and J by 4 bases, with 13 bases of the junction left unmatched. The V gene's germline CDR1 is MNHNS and CDR2 SASEGT. CDR3 in amino acids: CASSVVPSGGAGRETQYF. CDR3 sequence (DNA): TGTGCCAGCAGTGTGGTCCCTAGCGGGGGGGCGGGTAGAGAGACCCAGTACTTC.

A word on this clone: In the same sample, other DNA sequences code for this CDR3. The gene calls are TRBV7-3 and TRBJ2-2; D call uncertain. CDR1 is SGHTA and CDR2 is FQGTGA in the germline V gene. V lost 6 bases, J lost 6 bases, and 8 bases lay in between. CDR3 length: 12 residues. The CDR3: CASRREAGELFF. In DNA, the CDR3 is TGTGCCAGCAGGCGAGAAGCCGGGGAGCTGTTTTTT.

The genes are TRBV5-1 and TRBJ2-3; 15 bases agree with TRBD2. CDR3 length: 16 residues. Germline V lookup: CDR1 SGHRS, CDR2 YFSETQ. V lost 4 bases, J lost 6 bases, and 6 bases stayed unmatched. The CDR3 here is CASSRTSGGAADTQYF. CDR3 DNA: TGCGCCAGCAGCCGGACTAGCGGGGGGGCCGCGGATACGCAGTATTTT.

The rearrangement uses TRBV7-8 and TRBJ2-1; the D is unclear. The CDR3 spans 15 residues. V lost 3 bases, J lost 0 bases, and 9 bases lay in between. CDR1 and CDR2 (germline): SGHVS, FQNEAQ. The chain's CDR3 is CASSLEKSSYNEQFF. CDR3 coding DNA: TGTGCCAGCAGCTTGGAGAAAAGCTCCTACAATGAGCAGTTCTTC.

The V gene is TRBV6-2 or TRBV6-3, the J gene TRBJ2-1; 10 nucleotides line up with TRBD2. CDR3 length: 14 residues. Germline V gene sequence: CDR1 MNHEY, CDR2 SVGEGT. V trimming: 5 bases; J trimming: 5 bases; junction bases outside the gene matches: 3. CDR3 nucleotides: TGTGCCAGCAGTCGCAGCGGGGGGGACAATGAGCAGTTCTTC. Amino acids: CASSRSGGDNEQFF.

This clone has just a few counts. This chain joins TRBV3-1 (or the pseudogene TRBV3-2) and TRBJ1-5; 10 bases are shared with TRBD1. The germline CDR1 and CDR2 sequences are LGHDT and YNNKEL (reference sequence). This CDR3 has 16 amino acids. After removal of 3 bases from V and 6 bases from J, the junction contained 8 bases not matched to a gene. CDR3 DNA sequence: TGTGCCAGCAGCCAGAGTGGAGGGACAGGGGTTCAGCCCCAGCATTTT. Residues: CASSQSGGTGVQPQHF.

This rearrangement joins TRBV5-4 to TRBJ2-1; 10 nucleotides agree with TRBD2. Germline CDR1 and CDR2: SGHNT and YYREEE (reference sequence). CDR3 length equals 16 residues. The J segment lost 2 bases and the V segment lost 4 bases, leaving 6 bases of the junction unmatched. The CDR3: CASSTSGGDTYNEQFF. Written as DNA, the CDR3 is TGTGCCAGCAGCACCAGCGGGGGGGATACCTACAATGAGCAGTTCTTC.

The V gene is TRBV7-6, the J gene TRBJ2-5; 7 nucleotides match TRBD2. The CDR3 totals 15 residues. V was clipped by 2 bases and J by 5 bases; unmatched bases: 8. Germline CDR1 is SGHVS and CDR2 is FNYEAQ. CDR3 nucleotides: TGTGCCAGCAGCTTATTGGACCTCGGGGGGGAGACCCAGTACTTC. Translated: CASSLLDLGGETQYF.

V usage is TRBV29-1 and J usage is TRBJ2-5; D is perhaps TRBD1 (6 bases). The CDR3 extends over 13 amino acids. Germline V gene lookup returns CDR1 SQVTM and CDR2 ANQGSEA. Trimming pared 4 bases from V and 2 bases from J, leaving 11 bases between. CDR3 protein: CSVAGRGQETQYF. DNA of the CDR3: TGCAGCGTTGCGGGCAGGGGTCAAGAGACCCAGTACTTC. The variable domain in full, with the rest retrieved from reference TRBV29-1 and TRBJ2-5, is SAVISQKPSRDICQRGTSLTIQCQVDSQVTMMFWYRQQPGQSLTLIATANQGSEATYESGFVIDKFPISRPNLTFSTLTVSNMSPEDSSIYLCSVAGRGQETQYFGPGTRLLVL.